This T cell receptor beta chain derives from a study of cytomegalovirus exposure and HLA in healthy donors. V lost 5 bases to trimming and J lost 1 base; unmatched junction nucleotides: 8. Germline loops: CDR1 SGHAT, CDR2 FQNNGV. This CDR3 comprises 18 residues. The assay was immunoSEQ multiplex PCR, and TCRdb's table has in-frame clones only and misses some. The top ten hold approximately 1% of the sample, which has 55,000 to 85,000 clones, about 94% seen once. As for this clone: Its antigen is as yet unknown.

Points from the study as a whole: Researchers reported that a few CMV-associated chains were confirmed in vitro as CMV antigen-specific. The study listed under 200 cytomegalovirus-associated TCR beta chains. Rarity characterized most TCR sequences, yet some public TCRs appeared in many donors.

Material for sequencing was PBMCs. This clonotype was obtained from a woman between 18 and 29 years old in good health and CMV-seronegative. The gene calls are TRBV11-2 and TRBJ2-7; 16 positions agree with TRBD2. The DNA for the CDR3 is TGTGCCAGCAGCCGGACCGGGACTAGCGGGGGGGCATCCTACGAGCAGTACTTC. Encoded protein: CASSRTGTSGGASYEQYF.